Described below is a single T cell receptor beta chain sequence and its context. It has no known antigen specificity. No much larger clonotype is one base removed from it; base qualities were not supplied. In Seattle, one collaborating source enrolled patients while the infection was active and tracked those patients longitudinally over the course of disease. Collaborating institutions collected whole blood in K2EDTA tubes following their own protocols. For TCRbeta analysis, collaborator samples were shipped as frozen whole blood, as isolated PBMCs, or as DNA extracted from either sample type. This specimen comes from a study of blood T cell repertoires in COVID-19 (dated by TCRdb to about 2020). Background for the entire study: Samples from collaborators originated in the United States, Italy and Spain and spanned both the acute and convalescent phases of COVID-19. The prospective study material was composed of cDNA or gDNA derived from T cells, B-cell-depleted T cells, or PBMCs. Where HLA class I and class II types were available, the types were taken from metadata supplied by the sample provider, not from assay-based typing. Sample metadata almost always included a de-identified subject ID, COVID-19 status, age in years and sex. The samples were drawn from two sources: the first 160 participants of the ongoing ImmuneRACE study, and over 950 subjects contributed by 6 global collaborators. Subjects who had been exposed to COVID-19, were actively infected with it, or had recovered from it provided the deeply sampled blood TCRbeta repertoires that made up the dataset. The repertoires were made available in a free public database intended to serve as a resource for research on the immune response to SARS-CoV-2.

General conclusions and limits of the study: How much clinical and demographic metadata was included differed by source and by participant, and the metadata was provided uncurated.

CDR1 and CDR2 were assigned from the germline V gene (reference sequence) as SGHNT and YYREEE. V loses 4 bases at its end and J loses 9 bases; junction bases beyond the gene matches: 10. From its cysteine to its phenylalanine, the CDR3 spans 15 amino acids. The entry retains the CDR3 DNA only, 45 bases that are in frame from base 1. TCRbeta CDR3 regions were amplified from genomic DNA by means of the immunoSEQ Assay, a bias-controlled multiplex PCR. The study's own analysis went as follows. Nucleated cell counts per sample were estimated from amplification of reference gene primers within the assay. Sequence reads were collapsed and filtered to measure the absolute abundance of every unique TCRbeta CDR3 rearrangement. For each sample, productive Simpson clonality was calculated as the square root of Simpson's diversity index over productive rearrangements. This is the immuneACCESS table as TCRdb keeps it, with only in-frame sequences that have V and J called. A part of the clones is gone; compared with another copy, unresolved V genes explain less than half, and the rest is unexplained. V and J calls and clone size are as listed in that table; D and trimming were resolved from the DNA. In this sample the table shows 200,000 to 250,000 clones, around four fifths of which occur a single time. 5.2% of the sample is taken by the ten largest.

Sequences were obtained from peripheral blood. The clonotype comes from an older woman with COVID-19, enrolled during active disease. The chain is assembled from TRBV5-4 and TRBJ1-6, and 7 junctional nucleotides match TRBD1. The bases are TGTGCCAGCAGCGGCGACAGGGAGGAAAGTTCACCCCTCCACTTT. It codes for CASSGDREESSPLHF.